One and the same sample provided the 11 T cell receptor beta chains below, sequenced in a study of response to subunit inactivated influenza vaccine. TCRdb re-derived calls from the RT-PCR reads in MiXCR, one entry per CDR3 protein. The table records more than 700,000 distinct CDR3 sequences, about 20% of them present only once. The sample consisted of PBMCs from blood, taken 5 days after vaccination. The receptors stem from a man aged 50-59 years who received an inactivated influenza vaccine.

The V gene is TRBV30, the J gene TRBJ1-4, with D unclear. The germline gives CDR1 GTSNPN, CDR2 SVGIG (reference sequence). The V end lost 3 bases, the J end lost 10 bases, and 21 bases lay between the germline ends. The CDR3 extends over 15 amino acids. The CDR3 nucleotides read TGTGCCTGGAGCCTTCCGCCGGGGAGAGCGGTAAAACTGTTTTTT. Translating it yields CAWSLPPGRAVKLFF.

V is TRBV4-1 and J is TRBJ1-1; D gene ambiguous. Trimming shortened V by 6 bases and J by 5 bases, and 22 bases separated the two germline ends. Germline V CDR1 and CDR2: MGHRA, YSYEKL. This CDR3 has 16 residues. CDR3 amino acids: CASRGKSGLDGTEAFF. CDR3 sequence (DNA): TGCGCCAGCAGAGGGAAATCCGGACTAGACGGGACTGAAGCTTTCTTT.

The genes are TRBV12-3 or TRBV12-4 and TRBJ2-1; weak D call: TRBD2 (6 bases). The ends were cut back, 10 bases at V and 10 bases at J, with 14 bases in the middle. CDR3 size: 11 residues. The CDR3 loop is CATRRGLEQFF. The CDR3 DNA is TGTGCCACCAGGCGGGGCCTCGAGCAGTTCTTC.

Here the CDR3 DNA reads TGTGCCAGCAGCTCCGGACAGGGCGGTAGCGGGGGGACGCAAGAGACCCAGTACTTC. Its protein product is CASSSGQGGSGGTQETQYF. V usage is TRBV28 and J usage is TRBJ2-5, with 10 nucleotides matching TRBD2. The germline V gene has CDR1 MDHEN and CDR2 SYDVKM. V was clipped by 6 bases and J by 2 bases; unmatched bases: 18. The CDR3 spans 19 residues.

The chain uses TRBV12-3 or TRBV12-4 and TRBJ1-2; D is unresolved. The CDR3 length is 15 residues. The V and J ends lost 5 bases and 0 bases respectively, with 13 bases between them. DNA of the CDR3: TGTGCCAGCAGTCTCGGTCTGGCGGCTAACTATGGCTACACCTTC. Translation: CASSLGLAANYGYTF.

This clonotype has just a few counts. The junction does not match germline at one end; this may be a read error. This rearrangement joins TRBV29-1 to TRBJ1-2, with 7 bases matching TRBD1. The CDR3 totals 12 residues. From germline, CDR1 is SQVTM and CDR2 ANQGSEA. For the CDR3, the DNA is TGCAGCGTTCAAGACAGGGTCGGGAGAAGGACCTTC. Its protein product is CSVQDRVGRRTF.

This clonotype was seen a handful of times. V usage is TRBV9 and J usage is TRBJ1-2, with TRBD1 as a possible D gene (5 bases). Germline lookup yields CDR1 SGDLS and CDR2 YYNGEE. V gave up 4 bases and J gave up 1 base, with 20 bases separating them. The CDR3 runs 17 residues. The CDR3 protein is CASSHLDGTSNNYGYTF. The CDR3 DNA is TGTGCCAGCAGCCACCTGGACGGGACCTCTAATAACTATGGCTACACCTTC.

The V call is TRBV4-2, the J call TRBJ1-1, with 8 bases fitting TRBD1. The CDR3 is 15 residues long. Germline trimming cut 3 bases from V and 4 bases from J; bases unmatched to any gene: 7. Germline-derived CDR1 and CDR2 are LGHNA and YNFKEQ. The CDR3 region is CASSQDQGAVTEAFF. CDR3 DNA sequence: TGTGCCAGCAGCCAGGACCAGGGGGCGGTCACTGAAGCTTTCTTT.

The V call is TRBV5-1, the J call TRBJ2-5; 8 bases fit TRBD1. V trimming: 4 bases; J trimming: 4 bases; junction bases outside the gene matches: 12. Germline V gives CDR1 SGHRS, CDR2 YFSETQ. This CDR3 is built from 16 residues. The CDR3 region is CASSTLPGQGRETQYF. The CDR3 bases are TGCGCCAGCAGCACCCTCCCCGGACAGGGCCGAGAGACCCAGTACTTC.

A few counts support this clonotype. The V and J genes are TRBV5-1 and TRBJ1-5; D possibly corresponds to TRBD1 (5 bases). The CDR3 extends over 15 amino acids. Germline V gene data show CDR1 as SGHRS and CDR2 as YFSETQ. Trimming pared 2 bases from V and 2 bases from J, leaving 11 bases between. In DNA form, the CDR3 reads TGCGCCAGCAGCTTAGTAGGGGAGCGCAATCAGCCCCAGCATTTT. Its translation: CASSLVGERNQPQHF.

The genes are TRBV18 and TRBJ2-1, with D possibly being TRBD1 (6 bases). The CDR3 loop spans 15 amino acids. With 3 bases removed from V and 8 bases from J, the gap between germline ends came to 17 bases. Germline CDR1 and CDR2: KGHSH and LQKENI. The CDR3 here is CASSPRGQILDEQFF. The CDR3 nucleotides read TGTGCCAGCTCACCCAGGGGACAAATACTGGATGAGCAGTTCTTC.